This T cell receptor (beta chain) was recorded in a study of cytomegalovirus exposure and HLA in healthy donors. Study-level background: One earlier analysis, a look at around 180 million T cells, found roughly 120 million unique TCR beta sequences. Study conclusions and caveats: Most observed TCR sequences were rare, whereas some public TCRs were detected in many donors. Only CMV serostatus was available as immune exposure information.

The PCR contained 60 Vbeta and 13 Jbeta primers. TCRdb's copy holds only in-frame clones and misses some; the assay was immunoSEQ multiplex PCR. The sample's table shows fewer than 85,000 clones. The CDR3 is 17 amino acids. Germline trimming cut 5 bases from V and 1 base from J; bases unmatched to any gene: 9. Germline V CDR1 and CDR2: MDHEN, SYDVKM. As regards this clone: Its antigen is currently unknown.

The sequence was obtained from a woman between 35 and 50 years old in good health and CMV-seropositive. The chain couples TRBV28 to TRBJ1-4; 8 positions match TRBD1. Sequencing input: PBMCs. This CDR3 is CASSPAGQGLTNEKLFF. The CDR3 DNA sequence: TGTGCCAGCAGTCCAGCCGGACAGGGCCTAACTAATGAAAAACTGTTTTTT.